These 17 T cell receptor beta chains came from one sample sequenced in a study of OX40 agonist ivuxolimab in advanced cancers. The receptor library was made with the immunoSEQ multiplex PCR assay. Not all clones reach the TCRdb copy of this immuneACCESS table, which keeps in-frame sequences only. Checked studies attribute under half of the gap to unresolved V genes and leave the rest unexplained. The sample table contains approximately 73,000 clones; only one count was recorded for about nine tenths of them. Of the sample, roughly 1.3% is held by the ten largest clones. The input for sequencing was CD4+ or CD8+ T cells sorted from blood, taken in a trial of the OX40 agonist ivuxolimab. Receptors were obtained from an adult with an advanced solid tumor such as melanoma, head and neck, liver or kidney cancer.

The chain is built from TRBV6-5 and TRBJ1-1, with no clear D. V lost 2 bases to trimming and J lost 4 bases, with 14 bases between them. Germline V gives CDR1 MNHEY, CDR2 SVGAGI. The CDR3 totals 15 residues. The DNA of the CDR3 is TGTGCCAGCAGTTACCGGGCGGGGAAAACCACTGAAGCTTTCTTT. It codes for CASSYRAGKTTEAFF.

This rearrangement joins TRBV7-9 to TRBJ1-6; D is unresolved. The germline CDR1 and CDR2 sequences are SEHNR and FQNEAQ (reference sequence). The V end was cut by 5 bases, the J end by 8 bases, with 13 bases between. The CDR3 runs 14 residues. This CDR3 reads CASSHPVVDSPLHF. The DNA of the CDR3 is TGTGCCAGCAGCCATCCGGTGGTAGATTCACCCCTCCACTTT. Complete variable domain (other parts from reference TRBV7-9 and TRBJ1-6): DTGVSQNPRHKITKRGQNVTFRCDPISEHNRLYWYRQTLGQGPEFLTYFQNEAQLEKSRLLSDRFSAERPKGSFSTLEIQRTEQGDSAMYLCASSHPVVDSPLHFGNGTRLTVT.

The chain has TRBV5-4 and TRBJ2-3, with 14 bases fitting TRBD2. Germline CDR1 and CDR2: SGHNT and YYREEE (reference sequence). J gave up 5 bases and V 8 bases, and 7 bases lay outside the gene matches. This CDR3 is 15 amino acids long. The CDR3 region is CASKGLAGVGDTQYF. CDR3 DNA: TGTGCCAGTAAGGGACTAGCGGGAGTCGGAGATACGCAGTATTTT.

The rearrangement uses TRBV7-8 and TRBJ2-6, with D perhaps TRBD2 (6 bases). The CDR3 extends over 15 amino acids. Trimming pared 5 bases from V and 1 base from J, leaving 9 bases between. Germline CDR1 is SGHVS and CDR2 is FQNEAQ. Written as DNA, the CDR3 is TGTGCCAGCAGCCTCGGGGGTTCTGGGGCCAACGTCCTGACTTTC. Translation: CASSLGGSGANVLTF.

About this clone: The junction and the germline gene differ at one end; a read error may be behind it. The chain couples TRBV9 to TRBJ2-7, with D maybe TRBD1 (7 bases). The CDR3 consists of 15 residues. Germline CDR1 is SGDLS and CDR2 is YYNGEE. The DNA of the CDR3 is TGTACCAGCAGCGCCAGGGGGGACACATCCTACGAGCAGTACTTC. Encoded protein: CTSSARGDTSYEQYF.

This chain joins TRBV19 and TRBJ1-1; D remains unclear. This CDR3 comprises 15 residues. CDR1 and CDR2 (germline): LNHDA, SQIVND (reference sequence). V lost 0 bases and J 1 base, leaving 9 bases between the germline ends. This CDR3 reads CASSIDPGQNTEAFF. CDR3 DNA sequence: TGTGCCAGTAGTATAGATCCGGGTCAGAACACTGAAGCTTTCTTT.

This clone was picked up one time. CDR3 in amino acids: CASSVEPLSGEQYF. The CDR3 nucleotides are TGTGCCAGCAGCGTAGAACCACTCAGCGGCGAGCAGTACTTC. The V call is TRBV9, the J call TRBJ2-7; D possibly corresponds to TRBD2 (5 bases). CDR1 SGDLS and CDR2 YYNGEE come from the germline V gene. The V and J ends lost 0 bases and 6 bases respectively, with 13 bases between them. This CDR3 is built from 14 residues.

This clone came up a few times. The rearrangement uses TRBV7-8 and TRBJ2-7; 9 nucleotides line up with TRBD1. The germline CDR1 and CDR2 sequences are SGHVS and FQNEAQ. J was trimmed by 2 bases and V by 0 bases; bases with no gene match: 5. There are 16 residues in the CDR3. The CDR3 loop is CASSLAGQGATYEQYF. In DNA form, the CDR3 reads TGTGCCAGCAGCTTAGCGGGACAGGGTGCCACCTACGAGCAGTACTTC.

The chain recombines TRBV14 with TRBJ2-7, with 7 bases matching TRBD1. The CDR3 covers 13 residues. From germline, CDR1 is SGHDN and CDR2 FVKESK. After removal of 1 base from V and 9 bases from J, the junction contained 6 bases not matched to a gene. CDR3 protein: CASSQATGSVQYF. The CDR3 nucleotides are TGTGCCAGCAGCCAAGCGACAGGGAGCGTGCAGTACTTC.

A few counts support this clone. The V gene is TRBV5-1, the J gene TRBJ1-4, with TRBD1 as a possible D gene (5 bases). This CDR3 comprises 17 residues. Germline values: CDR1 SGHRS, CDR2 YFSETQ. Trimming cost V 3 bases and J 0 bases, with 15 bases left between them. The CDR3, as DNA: TGCGCCAGCAGCTCGCGGGGGTCGGGTGCAACTAATGAAAAACTGTTTTTT. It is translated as CASSSRGSGATNEKLFF.

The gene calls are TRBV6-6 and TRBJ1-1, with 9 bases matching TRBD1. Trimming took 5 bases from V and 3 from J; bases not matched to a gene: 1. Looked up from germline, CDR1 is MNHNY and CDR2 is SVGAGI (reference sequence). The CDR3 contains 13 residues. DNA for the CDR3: TGTGCCAGCAGTCGACAGGGGGACACTGAAGCTTTCTTT. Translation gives CASSRQGDTEAFF.

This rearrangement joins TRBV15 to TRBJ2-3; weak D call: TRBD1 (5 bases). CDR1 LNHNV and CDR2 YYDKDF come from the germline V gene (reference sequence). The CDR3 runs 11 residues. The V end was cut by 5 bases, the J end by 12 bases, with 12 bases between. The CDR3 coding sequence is TGTGCCACCAGCGACACAGGACCTCAGTATTTT. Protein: CATSDTGPQYF.

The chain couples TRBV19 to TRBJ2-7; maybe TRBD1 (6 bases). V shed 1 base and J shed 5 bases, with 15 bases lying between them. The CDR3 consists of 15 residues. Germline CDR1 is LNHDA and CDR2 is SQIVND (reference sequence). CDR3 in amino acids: CASSIGGQRLDEQYF. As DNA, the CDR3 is TGTGCCAGTAGTATAGGTGGACAGCGGCTGGACGAGCAGTACTTC.

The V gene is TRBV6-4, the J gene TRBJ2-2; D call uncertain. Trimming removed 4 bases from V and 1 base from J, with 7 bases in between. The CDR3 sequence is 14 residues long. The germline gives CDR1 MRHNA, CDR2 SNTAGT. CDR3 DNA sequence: TGTGCCAGCAGTGTTGAGGAGAACACCGGGGAGCTGTTTTTT. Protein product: CASSVEENTGELFF.

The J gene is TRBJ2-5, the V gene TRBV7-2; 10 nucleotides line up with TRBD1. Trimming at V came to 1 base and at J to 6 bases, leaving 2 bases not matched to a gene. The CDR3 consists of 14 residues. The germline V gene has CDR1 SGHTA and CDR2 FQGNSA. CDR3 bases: TGTGCCAGCAGCTTAGGGGACAGGGGACAGACCCAGTACTTC. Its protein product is CASSLGDRGQTQYF.

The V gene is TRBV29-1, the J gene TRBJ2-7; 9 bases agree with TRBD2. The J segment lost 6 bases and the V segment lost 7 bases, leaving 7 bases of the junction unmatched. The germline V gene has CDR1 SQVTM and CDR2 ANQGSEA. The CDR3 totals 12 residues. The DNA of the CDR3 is TGCAGCGCGATGACTAGCGGAAGCGAGCAGTACTTC. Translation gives CSAMTSGSEQYF.

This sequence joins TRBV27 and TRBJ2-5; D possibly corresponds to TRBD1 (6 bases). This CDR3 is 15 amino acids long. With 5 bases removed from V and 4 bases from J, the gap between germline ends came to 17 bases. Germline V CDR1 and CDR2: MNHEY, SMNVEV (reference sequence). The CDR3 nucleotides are TGTGCCAGCAGTCTCCTAGCAGGGGTCCCAGAGACCCAGTACTTC. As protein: CASSLLAGVPETQYF.